The rows below give T cell receptor beta chains drawn from one sample of a study of T cell responses to AZD1222 COVID-19 vaccine. The table came from immunoSEQ multiplex PCR; TCRdb's copy has only in-frame clones and leaves some out. The sample holds about 96,000 clones, 90% seen once. This material consisted of peripheral blood, taken on day 0 of AZD1222 vaccination. All receptors come from an adult in good health. Each CDR3 is given with its conserved first and last residue. D genes are given only for firm matches. Part of the rows lack a size; the others show once, few, many or a class for expanded clones.

d_call	v_call	cdr3_length	clone_size	j_call	cdr3_aa	cdr3_nt
NA	TRBV5-6	14	NA	TRBJ1-1	CASSFEGLNTEAFF	TGTGCCAGCAGCTTTGAAGGGCTTAACACTGAAGCTTTCTTT
NA	TRBV3-1/TRBV3-2	16	once	TRBJ1-4	CASSPTIGQVIEKLFF	TGTGCCAGCAGTCCTACAATCGGGCAGGTTATTGAAAAACTGTTTTTT
NA	TRBV24-1	15	NA	TRBJ2-1	CATSDRGFSYNEQFF	TGTGCCACCAGTGATAGGGGGTTCTCCTACAATGAGCAGTTCTTC
TRBD2	TRBV5-5	16	NA	TRBJ2-7	CASRKGLASLSYEQYF	TGTGCCAGCAGGAAAGGACTAGCGAGCCTCTCCTACGAGCAGTACTTC
TRBD1	TRBV5-4	14	NA	TRBJ1-3	CASSPGQGRNTIYF	TGTGCCAGCAGCCCTGGACAGGGGAGAAACACCATATATTTT
NA	TRBV9	11	NA	TRBJ2-3	CASSSQVTQYF	TGTGCCAGCAGCTCCCAGGTCACGCAGTATTTT
NA	TRBV6-4	13	NA	TRBJ1-1	CASSATVDTEAFF	TGTGCCAGCAGCGCTACTGTGGACACTGAAGCTTTCTTT
NA	TRBV3-1/TRBV3-2	15	NA	TRBJ2-1	CASSQDPKGYNEQFF	TGTGCCAGCAGCCAAGACCCCAAGGGCTACAATGAGCAGTTCTTC
NA	TRBV2	14	NA	TRBJ1-4	CASSPYTTNEKLFF	TGTGCCAGCAGCCCGTATACAACTAATGAAAAACTGTTTTTT
NA	TRBV18	14	NA	TRBJ2-3	CATLGTTFTDTQYF	TGTGCCACCCTCGGGACGACCTTCACAGATACGCAGTATTTT
TRBD2	TRBV7-2	16	NA	TRBJ2-2	CASSPLGAGGTGELFF	TGTGCCAGCAGCCCCCTCGGGGCGGGAGGCACCGGGGAGCTGTTTTTT
NA	TRBV28	14	NA	TRBJ2-2	CASSLGRLAGELFF	TGTGCCAGCAGTTTGGGCAGATTGGCCGGGGAGCTGTTTTTT
TRBD2	TRBV19	16	NA	TRBJ2-1	CASSPRLAGGYNEQFF	TGTGCCAGTAGTCCAAGACTAGCGGGAGGGTACAATGAGCAGTTCTTC
NA	TRBV7-9	13	NA	TRBJ2-7	CASSHPTGHEQYF	TGTGCCAGCAGCCACCCTACAGGCCACGAGCAGTACTTC
NA	TRBV5-1	14	once	TRBJ2-1	CASTKGGSYNEQFF	TGCGCCAGCACCAAGGGCGGCTCCTACAATGAGCAGTTCTTC
NA	TRBV19	13	NA	TRBJ1-1	CASSKQRNTEAFF	TGTGCCAGTAGCAAACAGAGGAACACTGAAGCTTTCTTT
NA	TRBV4-2	15	few	TRBJ1-1	CASSQDRGQNTEAFF	TGTGCCAGCAGCCAAGATCGGGGCCAAAACACTGAAGCTTTCTTT
NA	TRBV5-4	14	NA	TRBJ2-1	CASSLEIFPDEQFF	TGTGCCAGCAGCTTGGAAATCTTCCCGGATGAGCAGTTCTTC
NA	TRBV6-4	18	NA	TRBJ1-4	CASIEFRDPVATNEKLFF	TGTGCCAGCATTGAATTCCGGGATCCCGTTGCAACTAATGAAAAACTGTTTTTT
NA	TRBV30	16	NA	TRBJ1-1	CAWIPSGAGRNTEAFF	TGTGCCTGGATCCCGAGCGGGGCAGGCCGGAACACTGAAGCTTTCTTT
TRBD1	TRBV19	14	NA	TRBJ1-5	CASSIASRGQPQHF	TGTGCCAGTAGTATAGCATCCAGGGGGCAGCCCCAGCATTTT
NA	TRBV24-1	13	NA	TRBJ2-7	CATSDLNRDEQYF	TGTGCCACCAGTGATTTGAACAGGGACGAGCAGTACTTC
NA	TRBV27	13	NA	TRBJ2-5	CASSLLTGEGQYF	TGTGCCAGCAGTTTACTCACAGGGGAGGGCCAGTACTTC
TRBD1	TRBV5-1	17	NA	TRBJ1-1	CASSRFGQGLGGTEAFF	TGCGCCAGCAGCCGATTTGGACAGGGTCTAGGGGGCACTGAAGCTTTCTTT